This T cell receptor (beta chain) was profiled in a study of glioma-infiltrating T cells. Using RNA template, CDR3s of TCR alpha and beta were amplified with iRepertoire arm-PCR. Tissue mRNA or PBMC total RNA, about 95-450 ng, went into one-step reverse transcription and amplification. Via MiXCR, TCRdb re-called the multiplex PCR reads, giving one row per CDR3 protein. Of approximately 18,000 distinct CDR3 sequences in the sample, roughly 60% are singletons; the top ten hold 42%. Remarks on this clonotype: Its antigen is unidentified.

The CDR3 has 15 residues. The ends lost 6 bases at V and 14 bases at J; junction bases unmatched: 17. Looked up from germline, CDR1 is DFQATT and CDR2 is SNEGSKA (reference sequence). Study outcomes and limitations: Non-neoplastic patients had below-expected tissue-blood divergence, while all gliomas exceeded expectation. Tissue and blood shared very few CDR3 sequences.

Material for sequencing was glioma tissue, nonneoplastic brain tissue, or PBMCs (not recorded which). The V and J genes are TRBV20-1 and TRBJ2-1, with 12 bases lining up with TRBD2. The sequence came from a human donor with low-grade glioma or glioblastoma, undergoing nonglioma brain surgery, or in good health (not recorded which). The CDR3 DNA follows: TGCAGTGCAGAAAAGGGACTAGCGGGTACCTCCGAGGAGTTCTTC. This gives the protein CSAEKGLAGTSEEFF.